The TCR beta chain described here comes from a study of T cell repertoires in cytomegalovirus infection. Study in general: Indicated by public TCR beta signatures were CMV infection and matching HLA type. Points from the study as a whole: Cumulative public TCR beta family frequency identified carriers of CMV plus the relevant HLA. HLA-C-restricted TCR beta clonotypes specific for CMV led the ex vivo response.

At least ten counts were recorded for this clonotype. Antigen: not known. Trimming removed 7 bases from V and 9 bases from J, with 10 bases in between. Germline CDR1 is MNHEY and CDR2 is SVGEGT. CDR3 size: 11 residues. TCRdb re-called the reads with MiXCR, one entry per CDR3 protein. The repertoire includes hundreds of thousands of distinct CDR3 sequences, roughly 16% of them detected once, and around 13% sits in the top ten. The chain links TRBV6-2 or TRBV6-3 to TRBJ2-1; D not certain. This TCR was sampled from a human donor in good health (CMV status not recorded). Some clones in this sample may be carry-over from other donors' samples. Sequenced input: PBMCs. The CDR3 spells CASKRSGEQFF. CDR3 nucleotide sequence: TGTGCCAGCAAGCGATCGGGTGAGCAGTTCTTC.